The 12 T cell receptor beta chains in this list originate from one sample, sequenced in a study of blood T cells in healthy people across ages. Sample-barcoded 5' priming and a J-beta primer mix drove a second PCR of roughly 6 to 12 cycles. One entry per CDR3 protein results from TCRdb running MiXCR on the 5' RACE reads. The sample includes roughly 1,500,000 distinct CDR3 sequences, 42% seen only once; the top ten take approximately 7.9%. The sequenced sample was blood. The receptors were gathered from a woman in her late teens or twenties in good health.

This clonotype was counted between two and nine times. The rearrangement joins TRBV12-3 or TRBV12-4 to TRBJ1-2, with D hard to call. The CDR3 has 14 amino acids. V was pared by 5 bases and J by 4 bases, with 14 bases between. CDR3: CASSTTLTFYGYTF. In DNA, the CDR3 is TGTGCCAGCAGTACAACCCTGACTTTCTATGGCTACACCTTC.

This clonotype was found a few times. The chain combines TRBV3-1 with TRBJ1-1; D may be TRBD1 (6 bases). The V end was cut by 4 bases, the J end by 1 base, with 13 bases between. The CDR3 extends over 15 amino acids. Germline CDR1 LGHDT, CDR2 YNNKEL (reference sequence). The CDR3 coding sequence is TGTGCCAGCAGCCCCCCCGGGACATCGAACACTGAAGCTTTCTTT. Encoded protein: CASSPPGTSNTEAFF.

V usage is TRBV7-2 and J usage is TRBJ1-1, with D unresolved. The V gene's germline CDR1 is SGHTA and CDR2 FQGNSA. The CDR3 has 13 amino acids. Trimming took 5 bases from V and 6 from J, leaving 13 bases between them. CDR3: CASSLYTAPEAFF. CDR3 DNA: TGTGCCAGCAGCCTATATACAGCCCCTGAAGCTTTCTTT.

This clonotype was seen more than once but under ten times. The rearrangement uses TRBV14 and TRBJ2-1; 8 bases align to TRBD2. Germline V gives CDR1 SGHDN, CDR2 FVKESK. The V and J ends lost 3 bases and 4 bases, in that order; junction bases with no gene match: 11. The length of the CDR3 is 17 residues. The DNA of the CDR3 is TGTGCCAGCAGCCAGGCCCCGGAGCGGGGGCGATACAATGAGCAGTTCTTC. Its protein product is CASSQAPERGRYNEQFF.

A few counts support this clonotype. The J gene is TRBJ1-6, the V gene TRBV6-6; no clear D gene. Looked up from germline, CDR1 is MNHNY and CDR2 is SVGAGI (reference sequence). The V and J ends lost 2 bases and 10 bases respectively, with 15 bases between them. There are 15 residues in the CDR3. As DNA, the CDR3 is TGTGCCAGCAGTTACAATAGGGAAGGTTGGTCACCCCTCCACTTT. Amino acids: CASSYNREGWSPLHF.

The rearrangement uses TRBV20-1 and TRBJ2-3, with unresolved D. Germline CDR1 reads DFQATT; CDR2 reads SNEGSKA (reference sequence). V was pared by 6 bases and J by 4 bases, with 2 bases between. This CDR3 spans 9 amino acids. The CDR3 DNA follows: TGCAGTGCAGCAGATACGCAGTATTTT. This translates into CSAADTQYF.

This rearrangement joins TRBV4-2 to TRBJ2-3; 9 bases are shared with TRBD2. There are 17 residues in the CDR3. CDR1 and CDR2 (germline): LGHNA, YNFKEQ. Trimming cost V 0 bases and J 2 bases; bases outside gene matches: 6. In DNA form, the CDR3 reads TGTGCCAGCAGCCAAGAAGCGGGCGGGGGGGCCACAGATACGCAGTATTTT. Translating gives CASSQEAGGGATDTQYF.

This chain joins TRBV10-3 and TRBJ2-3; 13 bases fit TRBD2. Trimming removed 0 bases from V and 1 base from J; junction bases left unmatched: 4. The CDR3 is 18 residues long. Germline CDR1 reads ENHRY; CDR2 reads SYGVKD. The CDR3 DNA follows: TGTGCCATCAGTGAGTCAGGGACTAGCGGGACCCGCACAGATACGCAGTATTTT. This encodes CAISESGTSGTRTDTQYF.

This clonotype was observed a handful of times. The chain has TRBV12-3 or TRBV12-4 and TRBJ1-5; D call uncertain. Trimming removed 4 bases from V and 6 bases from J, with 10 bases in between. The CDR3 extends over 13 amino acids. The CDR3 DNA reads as TGTGCCAGCAGTTCCCGTCTGGTTCAGCCCCAGCATTTT. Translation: CASSSRLVQPQHF.

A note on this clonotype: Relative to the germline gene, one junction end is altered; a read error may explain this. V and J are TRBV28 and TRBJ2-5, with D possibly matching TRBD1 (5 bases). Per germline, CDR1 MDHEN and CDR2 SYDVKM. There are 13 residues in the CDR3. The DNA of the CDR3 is TGTACCAGTTTATCCCCAGGGCAAGAGACCCAGTACTTC. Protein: CTSLSPGQETQYF. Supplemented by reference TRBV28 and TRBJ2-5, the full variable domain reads DVKVTQSSRYLVKRTGEKVFLECVQDMDHENMFWYRQDPGLGLRLIYFSYDVKMKEKGDIPEGYSVSREKKERFSLILESASTNQTSMYLCTSLSPGQETQYFGPGTRLLVL.

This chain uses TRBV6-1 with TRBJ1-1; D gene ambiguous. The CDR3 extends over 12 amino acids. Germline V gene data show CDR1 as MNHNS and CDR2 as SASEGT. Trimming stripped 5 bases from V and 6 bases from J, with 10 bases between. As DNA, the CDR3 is TGTGCCAGCAGTTTTCCAGCTCCTGAAGCTTTCTTT. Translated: CASSFPAPEAFF.

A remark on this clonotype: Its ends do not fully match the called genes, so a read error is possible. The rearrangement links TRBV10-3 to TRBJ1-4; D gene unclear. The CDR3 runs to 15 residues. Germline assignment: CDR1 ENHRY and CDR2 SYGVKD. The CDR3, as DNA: TGTGCCATCAGTGAGTCAGATGCAACTAATGAAAAACCGTTTTTT. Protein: CAISESDATNEKPFF.